The 16 T cell receptor beta chains presented below share a single source sample, sequenced in a study of regulatory T cells in long-lasting Graves disease. Construction of TCR beta libraries relied on iRepertoire HTBI primers and on Arm-PCR targeting CDR3 regions. TCRdb analysed the multiplex PCR reads with MiXCR anew, one entry per CDR3 protein. The sample includes some 450,000 distinct CDR3 sequences, over 15% of them seen just once. Time point of the sample: newly diagnosed GD, antithyroid drugs for less than 3 months. There was RNA extracted from PBMCs, and the TCR library was made from it. The sample was also linked to a second study, of T cells in Graves' hyperthyroidism and ophthalmopathy.

The sample consisted of peripheral blood mononuclear cells (PBMCs), taken at new diagnosis, from a patient treated with antithyroid drugs. The source of these receptors is a woman younger than 45 with Graves disease.

Comments on this clonotype: Just one base apart from a much larger clone, this may be a read error. The chain recombines TRBV6-5 with TRBJ2-1; 10 bases map to TRBD2. This CDR3 has 15 residues. CDR1 is MNHEY, CDR2 SVGAGI, per germline. The CDR3 region has the DNA TGTGCCAGCAGTTACAGTAGCGGGAGGATAAATGGGCAGTTCTTC. Its protein is CASSYSSGRINGQFF.

CDR3 in DNA: TGCAGTGCTGGTCGGACAGGGACATTCGAGCAGTACTTC. Translating it yields CSAGRTGTFEQYF. This chain connects TRBV20-1 to TRBJ2-7, with 8 nucleotides matching TRBD1. The CDR3 is 13 amino acids. The V gene's germline CDR1 is DFQATT and CDR2 SNEGSKA (reference sequence). The V segment lost 5 bases and the J segment 6 bases; nucleotides outside the gene matches: 9.

This clonotype appeared many times. The chain employs TRBV20-1 and TRBJ2-7, with a tentative D call TRBD2 (5 bases). Germline CDR1 and CDR2: DFQATT and SNEGSKA (reference sequence). Trimming left V 1 base short and J 1 base short, with 14 bases between. This CDR3 has 15 amino acids. CDR3 DNA sequence: TGCAGTGCTAGAGTGGGCGGTAGACTATCCTACGAGCAGTACTTC. Protein product: CSARVGGRLSYEQYF.

This clonotype was counted many times. The CDR3 region is CAWSGGGLGNTIYF. The DNA of the CDR3 is TGTGCCTGGAGCGGTGGCGGCCTTGGAAACACCATATATTTT. The chain recombines TRBV30 with TRBJ1-3; the D is unclear. CDR1 is GTSNPN and CDR2 is SVGIG in the germline V gene (reference sequence). The CDR3 spans 14 residues. V gave up 3 bases and J gave up 3 bases, with 12 bases separating them. The full variable domain, completed using reference TRBV30 and TRBJ1-3, is SQTIHQWPATLVQPVGSPLSLECTVEGTSNPNLYWYRQAAGRGLQLLFYSVGIGQISSEVPQNLSASRPQDRQFILSSKKLLLSDSGFYLCAWSGGGLGNTIYFGEGSWLTVV.

This clonotype has just a few counts. This chain connects TRBV3-1 to TRBJ2-3, with 9 bases matching TRBD1. V was pared by 7 bases and J by 2 bases, with 4 bases of the junction left unmatched. There are 14 residues in the CDR3. Germline CDR1 reads LGHDT; CDR2 reads YNNKEL (reference sequence). CDR3 amino acids: CASTRTGDTDTQYF. In DNA form, the CDR3 reads TGTGCCAGCACCCGGACAGGGGACACAGATACGCAGTATTTT.

This clonotype was seen many times. The rearrangement uses TRBV6-5 and TRBJ2-7; the match to TRBD2 covers 10 bases. The CDR3 runs to 15 residues. With V trimmed by 2 bases and J by 2 bases, 3 bases remained unmatched. From germline, CDR1 is MNHEY and CDR2 SVGAGI. The CDR3: CASSYLAGETYEQYF. The CDR3 DNA is TGTGCCAGCAGTTACCTAGCGGGGGAAACCTACGAGCAGTACTTC.

This clonotype has a handful of counts. The V and J genes are TRBV27 and TRBJ1-4, with 9 bases lining up with TRBD1. V dropped 6 bases and J dropped 5; count of bases not matched to a gene: 10. The CDR3 length is 16 residues. Germline assignment: CDR1 MNHEY and CDR2 SMNVEV (reference sequence). CDR3 sequence (DNA): TGTGCCAGCAGCTACAACAGGGGGCCGGCAAATGAAAAACTGTTTTTT. Its translation: CASSYNRGPANEKLFF. The full variable domain, in which reference TRBV27 and TRBJ1-4 provide the parts outside the CDR3, is EAQVTQNPRYLITVTGKKLTVTCSQNMNHEYMSWYRQDPGLGLRQIYYSMNVEVTDKGDVPEGYKVSRKEKRNFPLILESPSPNQTSLYFCASSYNRGPANEKLFFGSGTQLSVL.

This clonotype was recorded a few times. V and J are TRBV5-1 and TRBJ1-4, with D uncertain. The CDR3 runs 12 residues. CDR1 and CDR2 from the germline V gene are SGHRS and YFSETQ. Trimming removed 4 bases at V and 6 bases at J, with 7 bases between. The CDR3 DNA reads as TGCGCCAGCAGCGAGGACTATGAAAAACTGTTTTTT. Translated, it gives CASSEDYEKLFF. The whole variable domain, filled in from reference TRBV5-1 and TRBJ1-4, reads KAGVTQTPRYLIKTRGQQVTLSCSPISGHRSVSWYQQTPGQGLQFLFEYFSETQRNKGNFPGRFSGRQFSNSRSEMNVSTLELGDSALYLCASSEDYEKLFFGSGTQLSVL.

This clonotype was recorded many times. The rearrangement links TRBV28 to TRBJ1-1, with a tentative D call TRBD1 (5 bases). V was cut by 7 bases and J by 1 base, with 19 bases left in between. Germline values: CDR1 MDHEN, CDR2 SYDVKM. This CDR3 is built from 16 residues. The CDR3 sequence is CASKGYSLNRNTEAFF. In DNA, the CDR3 is TGTGCCAGCAAGGGGTACTCACTTAATAGGAACACTGAAGCTTTCTTT.

This clonotype was seen many times. The chain uses TRBV9 and TRBJ2-7; 9 nucleotides line up with TRBD1. The V gene's germline CDR1 is SGDLS and CDR2 YYNGEE. The CDR3 is 15 amino acids. V lost 0 bases and J lost 4; bases outside the gene matches: 5. The CDR3 reads CASSVADRGGYEQYF. The CDR3 DNA is TGTGCCAGCAGCGTAGCCGACAGGGGGGGGTACGAGCAGTACTTC.

This clonotype has more than one count but fewer than ten. The rearrangement links TRBV7-6 to TRBJ2-5, with TRBD2 matching 11 bases. This CDR3 region has 17 residues. V shed 0 bases and J 2 bases; nucleotides not matched to a gene: 5. Germline CDR1 reads SGHVS; CDR2 reads FNYEAQ. CDR3 DNA sequence: TGTGCCAGCAGCTTAGCGCTGGGACTAGCGGATCAAGAGACCCAGTACTTC. Amino acids: CASSLALGLADQETQYF.

This clonotype was seen a few times. The V and J genes are TRBV20-1 and TRBJ2-5; D is unresolved. CDR1 is DFQATT and CDR2 is SNEGSKA in the germline V gene (reference sequence). The CDR3 totals 13 residues. V lost 0 bases and J lost 5, with 10 bases in between. The CDR3 sequence: CSARDPVGETQYF. CDR3 nucleotides: TGCAGTGCTAGAGATCCCGTGGGGGAGACCCAGTACTTC.

A few counts support this clonotype. The V gene is TRBV7-2, the J gene TRBJ2-7, with TRBD2 matching over 7 bases. CDR1 and CDR2 (germline): SGHTA, FQGNSA. The CDR3 has 16 amino acids. The trim removed 5 bases at V and 0 bases at J, leaving 10 bases unmatched. The CDR3 nucleotides read TGTGCCAGCAGCCGGCCTGAGCGGGGCAGCTCCTACGAGCAGTACTTC. Its translation is CASSRPERGSSYEQYF.

This clonotype came up many times. The chain couples TRBV7-9 to TRBJ1-1, with 7 bases aligning to TRBD1. Germline V gene lookup returns CDR1 SEHNR and CDR2 FQNEAQ (reference sequence). This CDR3 spans 13 amino acids. V dropped 8 bases and J dropped 7; count of bases not matched to a gene: 10. Written as DNA, the CDR3 is TGTGCCAGCGGGCGGGACAGTACACGTGAAGCTTTCTTT. Translating gives CASGRDSTREAFF.

This clonotype has a count of ten or more. The chain recombines TRBV30 with TRBJ2-4; possibly TRBD2 for D (6 bases). The CDR3 runs to 12 residues. Trimming cost V 5 bases and J 4 bases, with 9 bases left between them. Per germline, CDR1 GTSNPN and CDR2 SVGIG (reference sequence). The CDR3 region is CAWARGKNIQYF. CDR3 DNA sequence: TGTGCCTGGGCCCGGGGGAAAAACATTCAGTACTTC.

In its sample, this clonotype was seen a few times. J is TRBJ1-5 and V is TRBV19; TRBD1 matches at 10 bases. Per germline, CDR1 LNHDA and CDR2 SQIVND (reference sequence). The CDR3 contains 18 residues. With 0 bases clipped from V and 6 bases from J, the junction kept 11 bases outside the gene matches. This CDR3 reads CASSIDPRTGGFGQPQHF. In DNA, the CDR3 is TGTGCCAGTAGTATAGACCCCCGGACAGGGGGTTTCGGTCAGCCCCAGCATTTT. The variable domain in full, with the rest retrieved from reference TRBV19 and TRBJ1-5, is DGGITQSPKYLFRKEGQNVTLSCEQNLNHDAMYWYRQDPGQGLRLIYYSQIVNDFQKGDIAEGYSVSREKKESFPLTVTSAQKNPTAFYLCASSIDPRTGGFGQPQHFGDGTRLSIL.